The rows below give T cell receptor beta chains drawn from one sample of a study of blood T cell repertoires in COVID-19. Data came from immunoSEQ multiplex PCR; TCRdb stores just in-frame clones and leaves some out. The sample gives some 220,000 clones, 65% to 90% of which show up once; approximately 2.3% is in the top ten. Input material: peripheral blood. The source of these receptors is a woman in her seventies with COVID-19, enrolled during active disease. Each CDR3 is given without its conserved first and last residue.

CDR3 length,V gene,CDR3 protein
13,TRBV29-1,SVGTGGVGGAEAF
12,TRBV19,ASRWTGGNPEAF
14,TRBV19,ASSIIPGTGPGELF
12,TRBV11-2,ASSLFGGEGEAF
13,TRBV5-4,ASSSTSGMAYEQY
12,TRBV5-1,ASSLVTGTDTQY
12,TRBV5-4,ASSPTRDYYGYT
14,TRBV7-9,ASSFGQATTQETQY
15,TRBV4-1,ASSQAPTGESATEAF
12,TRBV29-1,SVSPGGRDQPQH
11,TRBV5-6,ASRYGAAITQY
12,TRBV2,ASTTVRGVDGYT
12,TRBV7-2,ASSWDRGSEKLF
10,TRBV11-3,ASSGPGVGYT
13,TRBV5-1,ASSLDGTLGYGYT
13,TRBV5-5,ASSLVEGTGNTIY
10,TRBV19,ASSFPGGQLF
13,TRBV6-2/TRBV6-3,ASSRQRGGLETQY
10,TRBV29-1,SVSHRVNGYT
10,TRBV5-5,ASTASTGELF
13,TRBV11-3,ASSLEGQGWYEQY
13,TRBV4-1,ASSQPDRGLYEQY
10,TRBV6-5,ASSHPISGEF
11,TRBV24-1,ATSERTGSGYT
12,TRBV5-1,ASSLESGNQPQH
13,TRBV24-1,ATSDTGTSTDTQY
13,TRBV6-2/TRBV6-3,ASSYGVAGGYEQY
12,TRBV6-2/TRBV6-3,ASSSGQGASEQY
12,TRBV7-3,ASSLQGGPYEQY
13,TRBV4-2,ASSQGRNSGNTIY
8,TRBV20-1,SASYNEQF
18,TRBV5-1,ASSRDSQRTSGGRPYEQY
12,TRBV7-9,ASSLASSQETQY
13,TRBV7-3,ASSLRGGYTGELF
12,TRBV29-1,SVGGTPNTGELF
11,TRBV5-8,ASSLVRGTEAF
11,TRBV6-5,ASSPGVFGGYT
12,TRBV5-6,ASSWAIGGETQY
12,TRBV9,ASSVGWAYTEAF
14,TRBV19,ASSLGDSRMNTEAF
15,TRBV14,ASSQGDRGRGNTEAF
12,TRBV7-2,ASSVEQVTYEQY
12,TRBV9,ASSSGQGDYGYT
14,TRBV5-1,ASSLAFSGSYNEQF
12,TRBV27,ASSLSPATYEQY
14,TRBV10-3,AISAKQGAENTEAF
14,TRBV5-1,ASSSDTSSYNSPLH
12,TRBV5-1,ASSPQRATGELF
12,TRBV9,ASSVGRYNSPLH
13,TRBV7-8,ASGLRRSSYNEQF
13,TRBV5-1,ASSLGQGPQETQY
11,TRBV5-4,ASSLTGEVGYT
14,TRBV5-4,ASSNPPGWEDNEQF